This TCR beta chain is from a study of cytomegalovirus exposure and HLA in healthy donors (dated by TCRdb to 2016 to 2017). For the study in its entirety: According to an earlier analysis of 587 of the donors, 150 million to 200 million T cells yielded some 120 million unique TCR beta sequences and approximately 300 Gb of sequence data. The genetic ancestry cluster associated with self-reported Caucasian donors included over 80% of the roughly 400 genotyped donors. Along with the approximately 700-subject first cohort, a separate validation cohort of over 90 different subjects was used. Rather than using new phenotypic data, the later analysis identified candidate immune exposures from TCR beta sequences and from how often those sequences occurred across donors. Alongside the repertoire data, information on donor age, sex, ethnicity and CMV serostatus was compiled. About five DR-DQ haplotypes were handled as single units for association and clustering, since linkage in the cohort was strong. Using immunosequencing, the study profiled T cell repertoires from approximately 700 subjects and related those repertoires to cytomegalovirus serostatus. The study aimed to test whether signatures of past pathogen exposure could be identified by cataloging public T cell receptors. On average, 235,054 unique TCR beta nucleotide sequences were sequenced per donor among roughly 430 genotyped donors of the cohort, with roughly 18% of those sequences being non-productive. Typing coverage varied by locus: roughly 629-630 donors for A, B, C, DRB1 and DQB1; about 520 for DQA1; some 610 for DPA1; roughly 470 for DPB1. All discovery cohort repertoires had been generated on a single sequencing platform. HLA typing covered class I and class II loci at four-digit resolution. A later analysis re-analyzed previously published TCR beta repertoires from hundreds of donors and added high-resolution HLA genotyping to study TCR occurrence patterns. Genome-wide SNP genotypes for about 60% of the roughly 670 donors were used in a later genetic analysis, which treated that subset as a discovery cohort. To decide whether each TCR beta V gene segment behaved as functional or pseudogenic, an earlier analysis of 587 of the donors relied on high-throughput TCR beta sequencing. The study combined high-throughput TCR immunosequencing, statistical association of individual TCRs with disease status, and machine learning to predict cytomegalovirus infection status. An early release covering roughly 640 HLA-typed donors comprised around 300 gigabases of sequencing data and tens of millions of unique TCR sequences.

In total, 666 healthy bone marrow donors made up the cohort. At the time of sampling, every cohort member was nominally healthy, though immune exposures that went unrecorded were likely present. The donor tested CMV seronegative and was one of the 352 seronegative cohort members. Each donor provided a peripheral blood sample, and peripheral blood mononuclear cells were used for TCR beta sequencing. The Qiagen DNeasy Blood Extraction Kit was used to extract genomic DNA from the blood cell samples. About this clone: It has no known antigen specificity. No base quality information exists; no much larger clone differs at one position.

Unmatched junction bases come to 23, with V trimmed by 3 bases and J by 4 bases. The CDR3, cysteine through phenylalanine, is 22 amino acids long. Of the read, only the CDR3 DNA is kept; its 66 bases are in frame from base 1. CDR1 is given as SGHTA and CDR2 as FQGTGA, both from the germline V gene. Points the paper makes about the study in general: Assigning TCR associations to individual alleles was difficult when HLA alleles, especially DR and DQ, strongly co-occurred. Because some donors lacked HLA typing at each locus, the association tests relied only on the typed subset. In this cohort, only TCR beta chains were sequenced, and detectable features were limited by the absence of alpha or paired-chain data. A later analysis found that most CMV-associated TCR beta chains appeared HLA-restricted, with HLA associations seemingly driven largely by CMV exposure. Because counts were too low, more than 15 rarely observed V segments, including chromosome 9 orphons, were left out of the earlier analysis of 587 of the donors. The classifier was reported to diagnose cytomegalovirus status with high specificity and sensitivity in both the original and validation cohorts. According to the authors, the approach could potentially be generalized to other disease states and immunological phenotypes. The presence/absence analyses assumed that sequencing depth was roughly uniform across donors, and that assumption may not be true. An earlier analysis of some 560 of the donors showed that most TCR beta V segments appeared in productive rearrangements either about 90% or about 30% of the time, which broadly matched IMGT annotations. Across donors, most TCR sequences were observed very rarely, whereas some public TCRs were present in many individuals. In vitro tests confirmed that three of the cytomegalovirus-associated TCR beta chains recognize cytomegalovirus antigens. V-gene and J-gene trimming of TCR beta chains was associated with a missense DCLRE1C variant in a later genetic analysis, and the association was replicated in an independent cohort. CMV serostatus was the only immune exposure information available for the cohort. A later analysis reported that several top co-occurrence clusters appeared linked to parvovirus B19, influenza, CMV and Epstein-Barr virus. Because the 87-base-pair reads could not distinguish some IMGT-functional V segments, including TRBV6-2 and TRBV6-3, those segments were excluded. In a later analysis, HLA-associated TCR beta chains showed more clonal expansion and lower generation probabilities than non-associated chains that were equally common. In a later analysis, TCR association rates were found to vary across HLA loci, with the most associated TCRs seen for DRB1 alleles and the fewest for HLA-C alleles. According to a later genetic analysis, donors in an Asian-associated ancestry cluster had fewer N-insertions in productive TCRs than the approximately 670-donor mean. The study listed 150 to 200 TCR beta chains as associated with cytomegalovirus. Correlated functional status among segregating V segments might be attributable to linkage disequilibrium, but an unknown experimental factor could not be ruled out. A further reported finding was that TCR beta sequences accurately predicted the HLA-A and HLA-B alleles for most subjects in the first cohort. At a false discovery rate of 0.05, a later analysis linked 16,951 TCR beta sequences to specific HLA alleles. A cluster of highly shared sequence variants was judged likely to be a technical artifact of the sequencing pipeline.

Library preparation used the immunoSEQ multiplex PCR assay. A mixture of 60 forward primers for TCR Vbeta segments and 13 reverse primers for TCR Jbeta segments was used in the multiplex PCR. Amplification of the CDR3 region of rearranged TCR beta genes was performed with a multiplex PCR assay on genomic DNA. Amplified TCR beta libraries were sequenced as 87-base-pair reads on the Illumina HiSeq System. The study's own analysis went as follows. A later analysis tallied some 79 million unique TCR beta chains across the 600 to 700 repertoires, and some 10 million of those chains were shared by two or more donors. Raw reads were error-corrected and collapsed into unique sequences with a nearest-neighbor algorithm that merged closely related sequences to remove PCR and sequencing errors. To assign V, D and J gene segments, CDR3 sequences were aligned to IMGT reference sequences. For a sequence to be retained, a match of at least six nucleotides was required to both a V gene segment and a J gene segment. A rearrangement counted as productive if the CDR3 had no stop codons and remained in frame with V and J, and every other rearrangement counted as non-productive. CDR3 was defined according to IMGT convention as the region running from the second conserved V-encoded cysteine to the conserved J-encoded phenylalanine. Sequences without an unambiguous match to a single V gene segment were excluded from the earlier analysis of about 640 of the donors. An earlier analysis of some 610 of the donors called V segments functional above 56.7% productive rearrangements and segregating when the between-donor standard deviation exceeded 5%. A statistical classification framework was built for diagnosing cytomegalovirus status from the catalog of TCR beta chain sequences. In a later analysis, V and J genes were assigned by comparing TCR nucleotide sequences against IMGT/GENE-DB human TR gene sequences. The TCRdist pipeline was used in a later analysis to assign CDR3 sequences and most-parsimonious VDJ recombination scenarios. In a later analysis, every TCR beta chain was defined by the combination of its CDR3 amino acid sequence and its V-gene family, and reads without a unique V-gene family were dropped. To address suspected cross-contamination and a sequencing artifact, a later analysis removed 550 to 750 highly shared, low-generation-probability nucleotide sequences. For each public chain, a later analysis derived a clonal expansion index from normalized ranks of inferred template counts within each repertoire. In a later analysis, generation probabilities were computed with a VDJ recombination model fitted to out-of-frame rearrangements, and the resulting probabilities were checked against IGoR. In a later analysis, TCR-TCR, TCR-HLA and TCR-CMV co-occurrence was scored with hypergeometric tests, and a repertoire-size bias correction was applied to TCR pairs. False discovery rates were estimated in a later analysis by permuting HLA or CMV assignments 20 times. In a later analysis, co-occurring TCRs were grouped using DBSCAN, and TCRdist sequence similarity was added for clustering within HLA-allele-positive subsets. Co-occurrence clustering excluded repertoires with fewer than 30,000 or more than 120,000 public chains, plus five with anomalous nucleotide sharing. TCRdb's version of the immuneACCESS table is confined to in-frame rearrangements and falls short of the full clone set. An unresolved V gene accounts for under half of the shortfall where checked; the remainder is of unknown origin. V and J calls and clone size are those listed in that table; D and trimming were worked out from the DNA. The sample contains roughly 130,000 clones, 79% of them found a single time. The ten largest make up more than 1.5% of the sample.

Recombination linked TRBV7-3 to TRBJ2-3; the junction holds 12 bases that match TRBD2. The specimen sequenced was PBMCs. The TCR was taken from a man in his late teens or twenties in good health and CMV-seronegative. The nucleotide sequence reads as follows: TGTGCCAGCAGCTTCCTGCTACTAGCGGGAGGAGGGAGGACCCCCTCTTCAGATACGCAGTATTTT. This gives the protein CASSFLLLAGGGRTPSSDTQYF.